What follows are 5 T cell receptor beta chains derived from one specimen sequenced in a study of cytomegalovirus exposure and HLA in healthy donors. Sequencing was performed with immunoSEQ multiplex PCR; in TCRdb, only in-frame clones are kept and a portion is missing. The profile shows some 200,000 clones, about 79% of them singletons. What was sequenced was PBMCs. These receptors all come from a woman aged 25 to 39 in good health and CMV-seropositive.

The rearrangement links TRBV14 to TRBJ1-2; D may be TRBD1 (6 bases). This CDR3 contains 14 residues. Germline loops: CDR1 SGHDN, CDR2 FVKESK. With 0 bases removed from V and 8 bases from J, the gap between germline ends came to 13 bases. The CDR3 DNA reads as TGTGCCAGCAGCCAAGATTTAACAGGGCGAGGCTACACCTTC. Amino acids: CASSQDLTGRGYTF.

The chain joins TRBV5-1 to TRBJ2-3, with 7 nucleotides matching TRBD1. CDR3 size: 14 residues. CDR1 is SGHRS, CDR2 YFSETQ, per germline. V gave up 4 bases and J gave up 1 base; unmatched junction bases: 3. The CDR3: CASSRGQGTDTQYF. DNA of the CDR3: TGCGCCAGCAGCAGAGGACAGGGCACAGATACGCAGTATTTT.

This chain uses TRBV15 with TRBJ1-5; 7 nucleotides line up with TRBD1. The ends lost 1 base at V and 0 bases at J; junction bases unmatched: 3. The CDR3 spans 16 residues. The germline CDR1 and CDR2 sequences are LNHNV and YYDKDF (reference sequence). The DNA of the CDR3 is TGTGCCACCAGCAGAGTGGGACAGCCTAGCAATCAGCCCCAGCATTTT. It codes for CATSRVGQPSNQPQHF.

The chain employs TRBV28 and TRBJ1-2; maybe TRBD1 (5 bases). There are 12 residues in the CDR3. Germline V gives CDR1 MDHEN, CDR2 SYDVKM. With 2 bases removed from V and 7 bases from J, the gap between germline ends came to 8 bases. The CDR3 sequence is CASSLQGSGYTF. Here the CDR3 DNA reads TGTGCCAGCAGTTTACAGGGTAGTGGCTACACCTTC.

The count of this clone is one. This rearrangement joins TRBV5-6 to TRBJ2-7; 10 bases agree with TRBD1. In germline, CDR1 is SGHDT, CDR2 YYEEEE. The CDR3 loop spans 16 amino acids. V lost 2 bases and J lost 3; bases outside the gene matches: 8. The CDR3 sequence is CASSFLPGQGNYEQYF. The DNA for the CDR3 is TGTGCCAGCAGCTTCCTCCCGGGACAGGGGAACTACGAGCAGTACTTC.